This T cell receptor (beta chain) stems from a study of beta chain features in type 1 diabetes. Study context: There was similarity between patients and healthy donors in age, gender and cell yields.

Trimming cost V 3 bases and J 2 bases; bases outside gene matches: 5. The CDR3 consists of 15 residues. Per germline, CDR1 MGHRA and CDR2 YSYEKL. The study reverse transcribed the entire isolated RNA, so it sequenced expressed TCRB transcripts. The method was immunoSEQ multiplex PCR; TCRdb's version includes in-frame clones alone and lacks a portion of them. Of some 15,000 clones listed, roughly three quarters are singletons. About this clone itself: Its target is not known.

Purity exceeding 98% was reached by all sorted populations. Broader study findings: Type 1 diabetes patients had moderately but significantly shorter TCRB CDR3s in all four CD4+ subsets. Naive, central memory and regulatory TCRB repertoires appeared more similar among patients than healthy donors.

Sequencing used stem cell memory CD4+ T cells from blood. The receptor was derived from a young man with type 1 diabetes. The chain is built from TRBV4-1 and TRBJ1-2; TRBD1 matches 8 bases. CDR3 coding DNA: TGCGCCAGCAGCCAGGGGACAGGCGTCAACTATGGCTACACCTTC. It is translated as CASSQGTGVNYGYTF.